The present T cell receptor beta chain was sequenced within a study of T cells after yellow fever vaccination (dated by TCRdb to about 2019). Regarding the complete study: The SMART-Seq v4 Ultra Low Input RNA kit was used to prepare libraries from fractions with low cell numbers. To follow T-cell clones before and after both primary and booster YFV17D yellow fever vaccination, bulk TCR alpha and beta repertoires underwent longitudinal sequencing. Two healthy male donors, one aged 18 to 30 and one aged 30 to 40 years, made up the cohort. Blood samples were taken at several timepoints before and after primary and secondary immunization, and bulk PBMC replicates and cell subsets were isolated. Results and caveats for the whole study, not just this receptor: Compared with the primary T-cell response, the secondary T-cell response was faster but weaker, reaching its peak on day 5 rather than on day 15. A small fraction of clonotypes appeared in both the CD4 and CD8 compartments, likely as a result of convergent recombination. After the booster, most clones that had expanded after primary vaccination were detected again (approximately 97% of CD4 and roughly 86% of CD8), suggesting broad maintenance of memory. Because abundant contaminating clonotypes from the bulk population could be contained in FACS-sorted repertoires, computational filtering was required. Because the study included only a couple of donors, the extent to which the findings can be generalized is limited.

The germline V gene gives CDR1 as SGHTA and CDR2 as FQGNSA. From the cysteine through the phenylalanine, the CDR3 covers 15 amino acids. The read is trimmed to its CDR3 DNA, 45 bases read in frame from base 1. The V end loses 5 bases and the J end loses 0 bases, and a stretch of 11 bases separates them. Taken with the paper, the label for treatment or condition translates to: live attenuated yellow fever vaccine strain. A standard Ficoll-Paque protocol was used to isolate PBMCs from peripheral blood. Dynabeads CD4 and CD8 positive selection kits were used to isolate CD4 and CD8 T-cell fractions. TriZol was used to extract RNA from bulk PBMCs, CD4 and CD8 fractions, and dextramer-positive and dextramer-negative fractions. Notes on this clonotype: This receptor's antigen is unknown. No base quality information exists; no much larger clone differs at one position.

Instrument on record: Illumina NovaSeq 6000. Synthesis of TCR cDNA relied on 5'RACE template switching, a step that introduced a universal primer site along with unique molecular identifiers. Priming of cDNA synthesis was performed from both the TCR alpha and TCR beta constant segments. Library amplification involved two PCR steps, and the second step added sample barcodes and sequencing adapters. Sequencing of libraries was done on Illumina HiSeq 2500 (2x100 bp) or NovaSeq (2x150 bp). The original methods were these. Reads were demultiplexed and collapsed into UMI consensus sequences with MIGEC, and V(D)J alignment was performed with MiXCR. Using edgeR on replicate PBMC samples, clonotypes were called vaccine-responding if FDR was below 0.01 and the log2 fold change was above 5 up to day 15. Each bulk clonotype received a CD4 or CD8 identity based on whether the sequenced CD4 or CD8 repertoire contained that clonotype at higher abundance. In TCRdb, the public reads were trimmed at Q25 with fastp and aligned with MiXCR, with productive beta chains retained. Under each unique CDR3 protein, matching rows form one entry showing the most common genes and DNA. The V and J calls here are based on TCRdb, not the publication. The sample table shows 280,000 or so distinct CDR3 sequences, and 8.7% are seen once. The ten largest clones capture about 3.7% of the sample.

This receptor was obtained from a man aged 18 to 29 who received the YFV17D yellow fever vaccine. Here the chain combines TRBV7-2 and TRBJ1-5, with the D gene too uncertain to name. The sample was CD4+ T cells sorted from PBMCs, taken 5 days after the yellow fever booster vaccination. Here is the DNA: TGTGCCAGCAGCCTATTCCCGTATAGCAATCAGCCCCAGCATTTT. This sequence encodes CASSLFPYSNQPQHF.